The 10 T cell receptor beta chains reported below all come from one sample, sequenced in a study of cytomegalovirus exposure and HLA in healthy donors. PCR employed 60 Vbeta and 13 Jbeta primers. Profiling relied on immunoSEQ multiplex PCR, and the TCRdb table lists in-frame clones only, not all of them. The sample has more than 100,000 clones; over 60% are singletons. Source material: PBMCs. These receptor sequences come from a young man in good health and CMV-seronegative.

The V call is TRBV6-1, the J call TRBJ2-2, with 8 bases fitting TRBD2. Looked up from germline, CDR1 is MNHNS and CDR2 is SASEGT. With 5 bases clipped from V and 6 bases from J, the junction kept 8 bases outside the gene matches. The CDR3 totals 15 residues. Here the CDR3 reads CASSPTSGGAGELFF. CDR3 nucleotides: TGTGCCAGCAGTCCTACTAGCGGCGGAGCCGGGGAGCTGTTTTTT.

CDR3 sequence reads: CASSSRDGDTEAFF. DNA for the CDR3: TGTGCCAGCTCGTCGCGGGACGGGGACACTGAAGCTTTCTTT. J is TRBJ1-1 and V is TRBV18; weak D call: TRBD1 (5 bases). The CDR3 totals 14 residues. V was shortened by 6 bases and J by 3 bases, with 14 bases between the two germline ends. Germline-derived CDR1 and CDR2 are KGHSH and LQKENI. The complete variable domain, with remaining parts taken from reference TRBV18 and TRBJ1-1, reads NAGVMQNPRHLVRRRGQEARLRCSPMKGHSHVYWYRQLPEEGLKFMVYLQKENIIDESGMPKERFSAEFPKEGPSILRIQQVVRGDSAAYFCASSSRDGDTEAFFGQGTRLTVV.

The chain's CDR3 is CSVWEYYNEQFF. The CDR3 DNA reads as TGCAGCGTCTGGGAGTATTACAATGAGCAGTTCTTC. This chain joins TRBV29-1 and TRBJ2-1; maybe TRBD2 (5 bases). Germline values: CDR1 SQVTM, CDR2 ANQGSEA. The V end was cut by 6 bases, the J end by 4 bases, with 10 bases between. The CDR3 length is 12 residues.

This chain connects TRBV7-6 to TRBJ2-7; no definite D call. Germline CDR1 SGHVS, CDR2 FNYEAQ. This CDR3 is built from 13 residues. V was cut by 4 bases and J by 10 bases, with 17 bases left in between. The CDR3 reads CASSSPRQRIQYF. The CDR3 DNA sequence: TGTGCCAGCAGCTCCCCGAGACAACGGATTCAGTACTTC.

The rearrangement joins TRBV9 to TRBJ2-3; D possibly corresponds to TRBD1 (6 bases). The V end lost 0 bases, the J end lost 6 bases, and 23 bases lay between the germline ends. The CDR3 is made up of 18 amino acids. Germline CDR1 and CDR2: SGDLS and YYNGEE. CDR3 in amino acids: CASSVGLGAGGGSDTQYF. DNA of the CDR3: TGTGCCAGCAGCGTAGGATTGGGGGCGGGTGGCGGGTCGGATACGCAGTATTTT.

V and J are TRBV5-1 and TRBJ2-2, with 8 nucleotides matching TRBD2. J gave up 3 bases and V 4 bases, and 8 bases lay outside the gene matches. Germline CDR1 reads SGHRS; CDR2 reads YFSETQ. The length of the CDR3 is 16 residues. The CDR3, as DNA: TGCGCCAGCAGCCCCGGGCGGGGGGCGGACACCGGGGAGCTGTTTTTT. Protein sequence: CASSPGRGADTGELFF.

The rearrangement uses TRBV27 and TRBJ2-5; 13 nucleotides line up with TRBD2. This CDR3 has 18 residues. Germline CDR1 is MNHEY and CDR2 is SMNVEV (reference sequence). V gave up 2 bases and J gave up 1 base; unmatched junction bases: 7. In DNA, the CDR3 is TGTGCCAGCAGTTTAAGGACTAGCGGGGGCCTCGTCCAAGAGACCCAGTACTTC. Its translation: CASSLRTSGGLVQETQYF.

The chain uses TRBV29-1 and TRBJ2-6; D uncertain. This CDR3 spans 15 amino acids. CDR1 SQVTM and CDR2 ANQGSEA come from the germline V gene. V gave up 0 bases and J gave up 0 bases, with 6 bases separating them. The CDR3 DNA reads TGCAGCGTTGAAGAGTGGAGCTCTGGGGCCAACGTCCTGACTTTC. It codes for CSVEEWSSGANVLTF.

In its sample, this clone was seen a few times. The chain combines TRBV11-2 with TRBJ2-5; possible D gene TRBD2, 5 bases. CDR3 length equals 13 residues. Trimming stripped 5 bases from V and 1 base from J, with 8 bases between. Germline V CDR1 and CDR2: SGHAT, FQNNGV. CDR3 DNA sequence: TGTGCCAGCAGCCGAGGACTCCAAGAGACCCAGTACTTC. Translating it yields CASSRGLQETQYF.

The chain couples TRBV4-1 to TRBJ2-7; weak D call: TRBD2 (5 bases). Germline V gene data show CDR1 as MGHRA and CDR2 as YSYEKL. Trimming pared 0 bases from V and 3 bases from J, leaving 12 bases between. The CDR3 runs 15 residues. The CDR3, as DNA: TGCGCCAGCAGCCAAGAGGTTTCCGACTACTACGAGCAGTACTTC. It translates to CASSQEVSDYYEQYF.